These T cell receptor beta chains were read from a single sample in a study of T cells in Graves' hyperthyroidism and ophthalmopathy. TCRdb processed the multiplex PCR reads anew with MiXCR; each CDR3 protein has one entry. The sample yields about 410,000 distinct CDR3 sequences, 14% to 15% seen once. Sequencing input: blood. The receptors come from a young man with Graves' ophthalmopathy. CDR3s include the opening cysteine and the closing phenylalanine or tryptophan. A D gene is named only where the DNA matches it firmly. The size field is filled for only some rows; it gives once, few, many or a size class.

size: many; J: TRBJ2-3; V: TRBV11-2; D: .; CDR3: CASSLGGEWTDTQYF; DNA: TGTGCCAGCAGCTTAGGAGGGGAATGGACAGATACGCAGTATTTT
size: .; J: TRBJ2-7; V: TRBV10-2; D: .; CDR3: CAIAVGLPPSEQYF; DNA: TGCGCCATAGCCGTGGGACTCCCACCCTCAGAGCAGTACTTC
size: few; J: TRBJ1-6; V: TRBV12-3/TRBV12-4; D: .; CDR3: CASSWAGMVSPLHF; DNA: TGTGCCAGCAGTTGGGCAGGGATGGTCTCACCCCTCCACTTT
size: many; J: TRBJ1-4; V: TRBV30; D: TRBD1; CDR3: CASRPGTGLEKLFF; DNA: TGTGCCTCGAGACCCGGGACAGGGCTTGAAAAACTGTTTTTT
size: many; J: TRBJ1-1; V: TRBV7-2; D: .; CDR3: CASTLGGGRNTEAFF; DNA: TGTGCCAGCACCCTAGGGGGGGGGAGGAACACTGAAGCTTTCTTT
size: many; J: TRBJ2-1; V: TRBV12-3/TRBV12-4; D: TRBD2; CDR3: CASSSQLAGILYNEQFF; DNA: TGTGCCAGCAGTTCCCAACTAGCGGGAATTCTCTACAATGAGCAGTTCTTC
size: .; J: TRBJ2-7; V: TRBV7-9; D: .; CDR3: CASSFRDALEQYF; DNA: TGTGCCAGCAGCTTCCGGGACGCCCTCGAGCAGTACTTC
size: many; J: TRBJ2-1; V: TRBV9; D: TRBD2; CDR3: CASSGEAGGASYNEQFF; DNA: TGTGCCAGCAGCGGGGAAGCGGGAGGGGCCTCCTACAATGAGCAGTTCTTC
size: few; J: TRBJ2-1; V: TRBV12-3/TRBV12-4; D: TRBD2; CDR3: CASSLPATSGGALGQFF; DNA: TGTGCCAGCAGTCTACCGGCGACTAGCGGGGGGGCTTTGGGGCAGTTCTTC
size: many; J: TRBJ2-7; V: TRBV11-2; D: .; CDR3: CASSWGSFYEQYF; DNA: TGTGCCAGCAGCTGGGGCTCATTCTACGAGCAGTACTTC
size: many; J: TRBJ1-6; V: TRBV27; D: .; CDR3: CASSKPGRLFSPLHF; DNA: TGTGCCAGCAGTAAACCGGGACGGCTTTTTTCACCCCTCCACTTT
size: many; J: TRBJ1-5; V: TRBV5-1; D: TRBD1; CDR3: CASRETGEIGQPQHF; DNA: TGCGCCAGCAGGGAAACAGGGGAGATTGGTCAGCCCCAGCATTTT
size: once; J: TRBJ2-7; V: TRBV6-2/TRBV6-3; D: TRBD1; CDR3: CASSYSWTGSSEQYF; DNA: TGTGCCAGCAGTTACTCGTGGACAGGGTCCAGCGAGCAGTACTTC
size: many; J: TRBJ2-6; V: TRBV7-8; D: TRBD1; CDR3: CASSLAPRDRASGANVLTF; DNA: TGTGCCAGCAGCTTAGCGCCCCGGGACAGGGCCTCTGGGGCCAACGTCCTGACTTTC
size: many; J: TRBJ1-5; V: TRBV7-8; D: TRBD1; CDR3: CASMDRGRNSNQPQHF; DNA: TGTGCCAGCATGGACAGGGGAAGGAATAGCAATCAGCCCCAGCATTTT
size: many; J: TRBJ2-7; V: TRBV18; D: TRBD1; CDR3: CASSRRDSSYEQYF; DNA: TGTGCCAGCTCGCGCCGGGACAGCTCCTACGAGCAGTACTTC
size: few; J: TRBJ1-6; V: TRBV7-9; D: TRBD1; CDR3: CASSLTETGNSPLHF; DNA: TGTGCCAGCAGCCTAACCGAGACAGGGAATTCACCCCTCCACTTT
size: many; J: TRBJ1-1; V: TRBV30; D: .; CDR3: CAWSYLNTEAFF; DNA: TGTGCCTGGAGTTACCTTAACACTGAAGCTTTCTTT
size: many; J: TRBJ1-2; V: TRBV5-1; D: .; CDR3: CASTDSYGYTF; DNA: TGCGCCAGCACCGACAGCTATGGCTACACCTTC
size: .; J: TRBJ2-2; V: TRBV6-2/TRBV6-3; D: .; CDR3: CASRPGTITGELFF; DNA: TGTGCCAGCAGACCCGGGACAATCACCGGGGAGCTGTTTTTT
size: few; J: TRBJ2-7; V: TRBV20-1; D: .; CDR3: CSAAKTTGFYEQYF; DNA: TGCAGTGCCGCAAAAACTACGGGGTTCTACGAGCAGTACTTC
size: many; J: TRBJ2-7; V: TRBV10-3; D: .; CDR3: CAISESRGEWSYEQYF; DNA: TGTGCCATCAGTGAGTCAAGGGGGGAATGGTCCTACGAGCAGTACTTC
size: few; J: TRBJ2-2; V: TRBV5-1; D: .; CDR3: CASSLHFGELFF; DNA: TGCGCCAGCAGCTTGCATTTCGGGGAGCTGTTTTTT
size: many; J: TRBJ2-3; V: TRBV12-3/TRBV12-4; D: TRBD2; CDR3: CASSPRSGAGGTTDTQYF; DNA: TGTGCCAGCAGCCCACGGTCTGGAGCGGGGGGGACCACAGATACGCAGTATTTT
size: few; J: TRBJ2-6; V: TRBV13; D: TRBD1; CDR3: CASSLPGGGSGANVLTF; DNA: TGTGCCAGCAGCTTACCAGGGGGTGGGTCTGGGGCCAACGTCCTGACTTTC
size: many; J: TRBJ2-5; V: TRBV6-1; D: .; CDR3: CASRGAGGIQETQYF; DNA: TGTGCCAGCAGAGGGGCCGGAGGGATTCAAGAGACCCAGTACTTC
size: few; J: TRBJ2-7; V: TRBV5-5; D: TRBD2; CDR3: CASSLSSGLSYEQYF; DNA: TGTGCCAGCAGCTTGTCTAGCGGGCTCTCCTACGAGCAGTACTTC
size: many; J: TRBJ2-5; V: TRBV28; D: .; CDR3: CASRSGTLETQYF; DNA: TGTGCCAGCAGGTCCGGGACGTTAGAGACCCAGTACTTC
size: many; J: TRBJ2-3; V: TRBV6-1; D: .; CDR3: CASRPRGGADTQYF; DNA: TGTGCCAGCAGACCCAGGGGCGGCGCAGATACGCAGTATTTT
size: many; J: TRBJ2-1; V: TRBV7-6; D: TRBD1; CDR3: CASTTGVAYNEQFF; DNA: TGTGCCAGCACGACAGGGGTTGCCTACAATGAGCAGTTCTTC
size: .; J: TRBJ2-7; V: TRBV10-1; D: TRBD1; CDR3: CASMPGQDFAQYF; DNA: TGCGCCAGCATGCCGGGACAGGACTTTGCGCAGTACTTC
size: many; J: TRBJ2-3; V: TRBV6-1; D: TRBD1; CDR3: CASSARKTGRDTQYF; DNA: TGTGCCAGCAGTGCCAGGAAGACAGGGCGGGATACGCAGTATTTT
size: .; J: TRBJ2-3; V: TRBV20-1; D: TRBD2; CDR3: CSARIAGVGTDTQYF; DNA: TGCAGTGCTAGGATAGCGGGAGTTGGGACAGATACGCAGTATTTT
size: many; J: TRBJ2-5; V: TRBV12-5; D: TRBD1; CDR3: CASGLWDRITQETQYF; DNA: TGTGCTAGTGGTTTGTGGGACAGGATCACGCAAGAGACCCAGTACTTC
size: many; J: TRBJ2-2; V: TRBV2; D: .; CDR3: CASSELYRVAGELFF; DNA: TGTGCCAGCAGCGAGCTCTACAGGGTGGCCGGGGAGCTGTTTTTT
size: many; J: TRBJ2-1; V: TRBV5-1; D: .; CDR3: CASRDFNEQFF; DNA: TGCGCCAGCAGGGATTTTAATGAGCAGTTCTTC
size: many; J: TRBJ2-1; V: TRBV6-5; D: .; CDR3: CASSYSNSGANNEQFF; DNA: TGTGCCAGCAGTTACTCAAACTCGGGAGCTAACAATGAGCAGTTCTTC
size: many; J: TRBJ2-3; V: TRBV3-1; D: TRBD2; CDR3: CASSPSGGASDTQYF; DNA: TGTGCCAGCAGCCCCAGCGGGGGGGCGTCAGATACGCAGTATTTT
size: .; J: TRBJ2-1; V: TRBV5-1; D: .; CDR3: CASSSLETGSLYNEQFF; DNA: TGCGCCAGCAGCTCCTTGGAGACCGGGTCGCTCTACAATGAGCAGTTCTTC
size: many; J: TRBJ2-3; V: TRBV11-2; D: TRBD2; CDR3: CASSSPLAGGLTDTQYF; DNA: TGTGCCAGCAGCTCGCCACTAGCGGGAGGTCTTACAGATACGCAGTATTTT
size: many; J: TRBJ2-5; V: TRBV4-1; D: .; CDR3: CASSQGRYQETQYF; DNA: TGCGCCAGCAGCCAAGGACGGTACCAAGAGACCCAGTACTTC
size: many; J: TRBJ1-3; V: TRBV30; D: .; CDR3: CAWSFGVEDTIYF; DNA: TGTGCCTGGAGTTTCGGCGTGGAGGACACCATATATTTT
size: once; J: TRBJ2-3; V: TRBV18; D: TRBD2; CDR3: CASSLGTSGIGTDTQYF; DNA: TGTGCCAGCTCACTAGGGACTAGCGGGATAGGCACAGATACGCAGTATTTT
size: many; J: TRBJ1-2; V: TRBV11-2; D: TRBD1; CDR3: CASSVRGGADYGYTF; DNA: TGTGCCAGCAGTGTCAGGGGGGGCGCTGACTATGGCTACACCTTC
size: many; J: TRBJ2-1; V: TRBV5-1; D: TRBD1; CDR3: CASSTRTGSVLHNEQFF; DNA: TGCGCCAGCAGCACAAGGACAGGCTCAGTTCTCCACAATGAGCAGTTCTTC
size: many; J: TRBJ2-7; V: TRBV20-1; D: TRBD2; CDR3: CSGGTSSGEQYF; DNA: TGCAGCGGGGGGACTAGCTCAGGGGAGCAGTACTTC
size: many; J: TRBJ2-3; V: TRBV7-8; D: .; CDR3: CASSWAGSTDTQYF; DNA: TGTGCCAGCAGCTGGGCAGGGAGCACAGATACGCAGTATTTT
size: many; J: TRBJ2-3; V: TRBV5-1; D: TRBD1; CDR3: CASSFRQGDTQYF; DNA: TGCGCCAGCAGCTTCAGACAGGGAGATACGCAGTATTTT